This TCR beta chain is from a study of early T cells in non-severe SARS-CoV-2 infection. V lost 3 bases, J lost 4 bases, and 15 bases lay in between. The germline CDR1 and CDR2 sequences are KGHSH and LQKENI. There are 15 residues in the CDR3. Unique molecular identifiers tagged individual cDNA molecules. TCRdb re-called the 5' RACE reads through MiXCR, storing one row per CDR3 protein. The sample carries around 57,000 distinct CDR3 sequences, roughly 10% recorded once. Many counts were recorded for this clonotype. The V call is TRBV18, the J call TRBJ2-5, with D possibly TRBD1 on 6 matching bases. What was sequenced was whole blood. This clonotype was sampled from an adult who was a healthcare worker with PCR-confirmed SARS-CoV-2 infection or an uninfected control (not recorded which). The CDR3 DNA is TGTGCCAGCTCACCCCGGGACACCCTAGGAGAGACCCAGTACTTC. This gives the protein CASSPRDTLGETQYF.